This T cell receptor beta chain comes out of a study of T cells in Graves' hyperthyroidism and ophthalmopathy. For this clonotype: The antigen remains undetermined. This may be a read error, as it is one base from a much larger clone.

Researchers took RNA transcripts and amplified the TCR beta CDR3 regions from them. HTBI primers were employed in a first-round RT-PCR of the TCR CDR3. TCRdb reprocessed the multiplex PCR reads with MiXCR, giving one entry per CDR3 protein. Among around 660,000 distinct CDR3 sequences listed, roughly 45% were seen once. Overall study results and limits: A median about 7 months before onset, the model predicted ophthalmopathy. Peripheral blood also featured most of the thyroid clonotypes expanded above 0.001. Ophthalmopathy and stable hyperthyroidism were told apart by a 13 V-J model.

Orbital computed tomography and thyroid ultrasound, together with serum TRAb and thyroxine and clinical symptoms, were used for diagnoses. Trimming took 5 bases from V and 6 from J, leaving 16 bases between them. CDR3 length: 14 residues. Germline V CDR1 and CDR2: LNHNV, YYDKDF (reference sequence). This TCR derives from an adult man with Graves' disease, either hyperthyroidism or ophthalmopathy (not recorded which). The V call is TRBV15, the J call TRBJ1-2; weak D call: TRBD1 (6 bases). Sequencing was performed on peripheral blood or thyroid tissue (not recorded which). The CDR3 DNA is TGTGCCACCAGCCCCGGGGGCAGCCGCCATGGCTACACCTTC. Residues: CATSPGGSRHGYTF. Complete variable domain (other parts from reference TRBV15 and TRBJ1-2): DAMVIQNPRYQVTQFGKPVTLSCSQTLNHNVMYWYQQKSSQAPKLLFHYYDKDFNNEADTPDNFQSRRPNTSFCFLDIRSPGLGDTAMYLCATSPGGSRHGYTFGSGTRLTVV.